Each of the 14 T cell receptor beta chains below was sequenced from the same sample in a study of cytomegalovirus exposure and HLA in healthy donors. Primers included in the PCR were 60 Vbeta and 13 Jbeta primers. Profiled with immunoSEQ multiplex PCR; TCRdb holds only in-frame clones, not every one. This sample contains over 120,000 clones. The sequenced material came from PBMCs. The receptors shown here come from a male donor in good health and CMV-seronegative.

The chain has TRBV14 and TRBJ2-7; D is perhaps TRBD1 (6 bases). Germline-derived CDR1 and CDR2 are SGHDN and FVKESK. V lost 0 bases and J 4 bases, leaving 16 bases between the germline ends. The CDR3 has 16 amino acids. The CDR3 DNA follows: TGTGCCAGCAGCCAAGAGAGGGCCGGGACAACTTACGAGCAGTACTTC. It specifies CASSQERAGTTYEQYF.

V usage is TRBV9 and J usage is TRBJ2-3, with D maybe TRBD2 (6 bases). Trimming took off 4 bases at V and 2 bases at J, with 17 bases between the two ends. CDR3 length: 16 residues. Germline V lookup: CDR1 SGDLS, CDR2 YYNGEE. The CDR3 nucleotides read TGTGCCAGCAGCTCGGGACTCTCCCCCCTCACAGATACGCAGTATTTT. This encodes CASSSGLSPLTDTQYF.

The chain carries TRBV27 and TRBJ2-7; 7 bases are shared with TRBD1. CDR1 is MNHEY, CDR2 SMNVEV, per germline (reference sequence). This CDR3 comprises 16 residues. The J segment lost 3 bases and the V segment lost 2 bases, leaving 10 bases of the junction unmatched. The CDR3 region is CASSLTAGGAVYEQYF. The CDR3 bases are TGTGCCAGCAGTTTAACGGCAGGGGGTGCCGTCTACGAGCAGTACTTC.

This chain connects TRBV5-8 to TRBJ2-3; 9 positions agree with TRBD2. Germline loops: CDR1 SGHTS, CDR2 YDEGEE. The CDR3 is 14 residues long. V shed 7 bases, J shed 4 bases, and the junction held 7 bases outside the gene matches. The CDR3 DNA is TGTGCCAGCTGGGGCGGGGGGGACCCAGATACGCAGTATTTT. Its protein is CASWGGGDPDTQYF.

This CDR3 reads CASSFPGLNYGYTF. The CDR3 bases are TGTGCCAGCAGCTTCCCTGGCTTAAACTATGGCTACACCTTC. This chain joins TRBV7-9 and TRBJ1-2; the D is unclear. Germline lookup yields CDR1 SEHNR and CDR2 FQNEAQ (reference sequence). This CDR3 has 14 amino acids. With 3 bases removed from V and 2 bases from J, the gap between germline ends came to 10 bases.

The chain uses TRBV4-3 and TRBJ1-2, with 8 positions matching TRBD1. CDR1 is LGHNA and CDR2 is YSLEER in the germline V gene. This CDR3 has 15 amino acids. V trimming: 2 bases; J trimming: 7 bases; junction bases outside the gene matches: 9. CDR3 residues: CASSQRTGQMGGYTF. The CDR3 DNA sequence: TGCGCCAGCAGCCAAAGGACAGGGCAAATGGGTGGCTACACCTTC.

The rearrangement links TRBV19 to TRBJ2-2; D might be TRBD2 (7 bases). The CDR3 is 15 residues long. Germline V gene sequence: CDR1 LNHDA, CDR2 SQIVND (reference sequence). V lost 8 bases, J lost 5 bases, and 18 bases lay in between. In DNA form, the CDR3 reads TGTGCCAGTTCACAGGGAGGGAGTAGTACCGGGGAGCTGTTTTTT. It codes for CASSQGGSSTGELFF.

The rearrangement links TRBV30 to TRBJ1-1, with 10 bases that match TRBD1. The CDR3 totals 15 residues. Trimming took 8 bases from V and 5 from J; bases not matched to a gene: 14. The germline gives CDR1 GTSNPN, CDR2 SVGIG (reference sequence). The CDR3, as DNA: TGTGCCCTCCTGCCCCCCGGGACAGGGGTTACTGAAGCTTTCTTT. Translated, it gives CALLPPGTGVTEAFF.

CDR3 amino acids: CASSPSRGLWVGDDAFF. The CDR3 DNA follows: TGTGCCAGCAGCCCCTCGAGGGGACTGTGGGTGGGGGACGATGCTTTCTTT. This chain uses TRBV7-2 with TRBJ1-1; TRBD1 is a possible D gene (5 bases). CDR1 and CDR2 (germline): SGHTA, FQGNSA. This CDR3 is 17 amino acids long. Trimming took 5 bases from V and 11 from J, leaving 30 bases between them.

The chain carries TRBV10-3 and TRBJ2-2; weak D call: TRBD2 (6 bases). CDR1 and CDR2 (germline): ENHRY, SYGVKD. V was trimmed by 11 bases and J by 8 bases, leaving 30 bases between them. This CDR3 is built from 17 residues. The CDR3 is CAQSAGRPGTLYGELFF. The CDR3 DNA follows: TGTGCCCAGAGCGCTGGGAGGCCGGGGACTCTATATGGGGAGCTGTTTTTT.

The CDR3 loop reads CASSPWTSGADNEQFF. DNA for the CDR3: TGTGCCAGCAGCCCATGGACTAGCGGGGCTGACAATGAGCAGTTCTTC. The chain has TRBV11-3 and TRBJ2-1; 12 bases agree with TRBD2. The V segment lost 5 bases and the J segment 5 bases; nucleotides outside the gene matches: 7. CDR3 length equals 16 residues. In germline, CDR1 is SGHNT, CDR2 YENEEA.

This chain uses TRBV15 with TRBJ1-4; 10 bases fit TRBD1. The CDR3 is 17 residues long. Germline CDR1 and CDR2: LNHNV and YYDKDF (reference sequence). The V gene end was trimmed by 1 base and the J gene end by 3 bases; junction bases not matched to a gene: 5. DNA for the CDR3: TGTGCCACCAGCAGAGGACAGGGGGCTCTGTCTAATGAAAAACTGTTTTTT. It is translated as CATSRGQGALSNEKLFF.

The chain combines TRBV19 with TRBJ1-5; 8 bases are shared with TRBD1. The CDR3 covers 13 residues. Per the germline V gene, CDR1 is LNHDA and CDR2 is SQIVND (reference sequence). V was clipped by 6 bases and J by 6 bases; unmatched bases: 4. The CDR3 reads CASRDRVFQPQHF. The CDR3 DNA sequence: TGTGCCAGTAGGGACAGGGTATTTCAGCCCCAGCATTTT.

The rearrangement joins TRBV5-6 to TRBJ2-7, with D possibly TRBD2 on 6 matching bases. Trimming took 1 base from V and 0 from J, leaving 23 bases between them. Germline CDR1 and CDR2: SGHDT and YYEEEE. The CDR3 length is 19 residues. The CDR3 protein is CASSLSSRRGTPSSYEQYF. The CDR3 DNA reads TGTGCCAGCAGCTTGTCCTCTCGGCGGGGAACCCCAAGCTCCTACGAGCAGTACTTC.